The entry below describes one T cell receptor (beta chain). The data were taken from a study of blood T cell repertoires in COVID-19. Across the whole study: Samples came from the United States, Italy and Spain, spanning acute and convalescent COVID-19. In each case, the material was cDNA or gDNA derived from T cells, B-cell-depleted T cells, or PBMCs.

J was trimmed by 5 bases and V by 8 bases; bases with no gene match: 7. CDR3 length: 15 residues. Germline V lookup: CDR1 SNHLY, CDR2 FYNNEI. Methods used by the authors: Estimation of nucleated cell counts relied on the amplification of reference gene primers. The data were produced by immunoSEQ multiplex PCR, yet TCRdb's version contains in-frame clones alone and is incomplete. Clone size and V and J calls were adopted from that table, with D and trimming inferred from the DNA. Altogether hundreds of thousands of clones are present, around four fifths being singletons, with the ten largest covering 15% to 20%.

The sequencing sample was made of peripheral blood. This clonotype originated in a woman older than 75 with active or convalescent COVID-19. The rearrangement uses TRBV2 and TRBJ2-1, with 12 positions matching TRBD2. CDR3 in amino acids: CASQPRLAGDNEQFF. The CDR3 nucleotides are TGTGCCAGCCAGCCTAGACTAGCGGGAGACAATGAGCAGTTCTTC.